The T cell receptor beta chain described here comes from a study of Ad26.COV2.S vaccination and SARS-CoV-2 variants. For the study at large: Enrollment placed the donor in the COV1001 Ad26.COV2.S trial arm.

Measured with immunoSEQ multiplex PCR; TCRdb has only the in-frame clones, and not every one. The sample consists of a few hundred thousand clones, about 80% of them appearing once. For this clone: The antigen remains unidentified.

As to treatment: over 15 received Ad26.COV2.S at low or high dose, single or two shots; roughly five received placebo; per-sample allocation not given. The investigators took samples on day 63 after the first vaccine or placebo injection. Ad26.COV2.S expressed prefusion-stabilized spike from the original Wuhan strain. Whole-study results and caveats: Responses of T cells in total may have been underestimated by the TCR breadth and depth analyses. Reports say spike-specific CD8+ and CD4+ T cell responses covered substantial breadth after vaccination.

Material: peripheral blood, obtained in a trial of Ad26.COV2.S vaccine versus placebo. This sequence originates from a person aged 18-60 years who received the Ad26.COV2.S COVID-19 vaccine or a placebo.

The CDR3 loop is CASSVRPPDTQYF. CDR3 in DNA: TGTGCCAGCAGCGTAAGGCCCCCCGATACGCAGTATTTT. The chain carries TRBV9 and TRBJ2-3; D not resolved. V was clipped by 1 base and J by 6 bases, with 9 bases between them. The CDR3 extends over 13 amino acids. CDR1 is SGDLS and CDR2 is YYNGEE in the germline V gene.